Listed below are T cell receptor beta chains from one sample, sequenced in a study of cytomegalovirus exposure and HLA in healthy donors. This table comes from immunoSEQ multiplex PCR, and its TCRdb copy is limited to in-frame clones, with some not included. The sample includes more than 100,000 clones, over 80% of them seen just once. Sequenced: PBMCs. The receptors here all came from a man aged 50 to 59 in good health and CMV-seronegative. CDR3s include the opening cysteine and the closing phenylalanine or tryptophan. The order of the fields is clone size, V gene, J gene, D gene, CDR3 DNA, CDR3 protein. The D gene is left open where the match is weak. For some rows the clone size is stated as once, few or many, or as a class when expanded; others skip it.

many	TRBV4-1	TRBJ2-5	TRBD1	TGCGCCAGCAGCTCCACAGGGGACGAGACCCAGTACTTC	CASSSTGDETQYF
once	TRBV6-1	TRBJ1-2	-	TGTGCCAGCAGTGAGGAGCCGCTCCCAAACTATGGCTACACCTTC	CASSEEPLPNYGYTF
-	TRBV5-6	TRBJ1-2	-	TGTGCCAGCAGCTCGACGACAGGATCTTTCGGCTACACCTTC	CASSSTTGSFGYTF
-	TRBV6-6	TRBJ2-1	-	TGTGCCAGCAGAGCGGGTAAGGACAATGAGCAGTTCTTC	CASRAGKDNEQFF
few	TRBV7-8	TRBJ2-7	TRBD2	TGTGCCAGCAGCTTAGAAATGAGGGGAGGGCCCTACGAGCAGTACTTC	CASSLEMRGGPYEQYF
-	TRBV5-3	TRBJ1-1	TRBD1	TGTGCCAGAAGCTGGGGGACAGCCCCTGGTTGGAACACTGAAGCTTTCTTT	CARSWGTAPGWNTEAFF
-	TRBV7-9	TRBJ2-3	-	TGTGCCAGCAGCTCCCCTTTGGGTCGAGGTCGGGGCACAGATACGCAGTATTTT	CASSSPLGRGRGTDTQYF
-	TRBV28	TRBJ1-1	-	TGTGCCACCGAGGGATCTGGGTCTGAAGCTTTCTTT	CATEGSGSEAFF
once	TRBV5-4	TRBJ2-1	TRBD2	TGTGCCAGCAGCTTGGCTCCCACAGCGGGGGATTACAATGAGCAGTTCTTC	CASSLAPTAGDYNEQFF
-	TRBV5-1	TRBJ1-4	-	TGCGCCAGCAGCTTGAGGGGTACCGATAATGAAAAACTGTTTTTT	CASSLRGTDNEKLFF
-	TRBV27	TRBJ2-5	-	TGTGCCAGCAGTCCCAAAGAGACCCAGTACTTC	CASSPKETQYF
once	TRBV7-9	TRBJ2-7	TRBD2	TGTGCCAGCAGTCTAGCGGGAGGCGAGCAGTACTTC	CASSLAGGEQYF
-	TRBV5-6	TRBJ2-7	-	TGTGCCAGCAGTTCCGGGCCCCGGGGTTACGAGCAGTACTTC	CASSSGPRGYEQYF
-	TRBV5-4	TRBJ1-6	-	TGTGCCACAGGCGGGGCGAATTCACCCCTCCACTTT	CATGGANSPLHF
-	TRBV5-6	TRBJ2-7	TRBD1	TGTGCCAGCTCGACGGGACAGAGCTACGAGCAGTACTTC	CASSTGQSYEQYF
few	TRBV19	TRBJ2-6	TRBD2	TGTGCCAGTAGCCCGACTAGCGGGAGCTCTGGGGCCAACGTCCTGACTTTC	CASSPTSGSSGANVLTF
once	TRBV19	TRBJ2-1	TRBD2	TGTGCCAGTAGCCCGGACAGCGGGGGGGAGTTCTACAATGAGCAGTTCTTC	CASSPDSGGEFYNEQFF
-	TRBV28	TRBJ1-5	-	TGTGCCAGCAGCCCCGGGTTCGGGAGCAATCAGCCCCAGCATTTT	CASSPGFGSNQPQHF
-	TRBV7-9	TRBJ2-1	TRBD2	TGTGCCAGCAGCGCCCATAGGGGGACTAGCGGGACGGATGAGCAGTTCTTC	CASSAHRGTSGTDEQFF
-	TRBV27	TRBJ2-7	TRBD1	TGTGCCAGCAGTTTAGGCCCAGGGGGCCCAAGCTCCTACGAGCAGTACTTC	CASSLGPGGPSSYEQYF
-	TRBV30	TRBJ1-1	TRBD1	TGTGCCTGGAGCACCCGGGACAGGGAAGTCGCTGAAGCTTTCTTT	CAWSTRDREVAEAFF
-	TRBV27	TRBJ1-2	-	TGTGCCAGCAGTTCCGACAGACTCAACTATGGCTACACCTTC	CASSSDRLNYGYTF
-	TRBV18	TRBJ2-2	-	TGTGCCAGCTCACCAAACCCGGGACAGAACACCGGGGAGCTGTTTTTT	CASSPNPGQNTGELFF
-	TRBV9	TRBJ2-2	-	TGTGCCAGCAGCGTCGGACACGGTGACACCGGGGAGCTGTTTTTT	CASSVGHGDTGELFF
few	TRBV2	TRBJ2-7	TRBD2	TGTGCCAGCACCGGGACTAGCGGGGGGCAAGGAGAGCAGTACTTC	CASTGTSGGQGEQYF
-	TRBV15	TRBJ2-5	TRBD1	TGTGCCACCAGCAGAGTTCCGGGACAGGGGGCTGAGACCCAGTACTTC	CATSRVPGQGAETQYF
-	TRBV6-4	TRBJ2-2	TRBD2	TGTGCCAGCAGTTCAACGGGGGGGGGCACCGGGGAGCTGTTTTTT	CASSSTGGGTGELFF
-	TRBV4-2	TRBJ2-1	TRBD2	TGTGCCAGCAGCCAGGGAGCGGGAGGCCACAATGAGCAGTTCTTC	CASSQGAGGHNEQFF
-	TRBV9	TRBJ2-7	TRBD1	TGTGCCAGCAGCCTCCGACAGGGCCCCTACGAGCAGTACTTC	CASSLRQGPYEQYF
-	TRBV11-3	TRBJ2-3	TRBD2	TGTGCCAGCAGCTTAAGGCGGGGGAGCACAGATACGCAGTATTTT	CASSLRRGSTDTQYF
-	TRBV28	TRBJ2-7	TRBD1	TGTGCCAGCAGCCTGAGGGGGCGGGAGCAGTACTTC	CASSLRGREQYF
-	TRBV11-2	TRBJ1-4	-	TGTGCCAGCAGCTTAGTGGGAGGGATCGACGAAAAACTGTTTTTT	CASSLVGGIDEKLFF
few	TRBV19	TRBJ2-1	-	TGTGCCAGTAGGGAGAGGAGCTCCTACAATGAGCAGTTCTTC	CASRERSSYNEQFF
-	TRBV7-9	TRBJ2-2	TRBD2	TGTGCCAGCACCCCACTAGCGGGTGGAACAAACACCGGGGAGCTGTTTTTT	CASTPLAGGTNTGELFF
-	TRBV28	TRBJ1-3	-	TGTGCCAGCAGGGTGGGAGGGGAGGGAAACACCATATATTTT	CASRVGGEGNTIYF
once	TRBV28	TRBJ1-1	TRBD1	TGTGCCACCATACAGGGGAAAGGGATGAACACTGAAGCTTTCTTT	CATIQGKGMNTEAFF
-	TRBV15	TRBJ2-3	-	TGTGCCACCAGCAGAGAGAGGGAGGTGGATACGCAGTATTTT	CATSREREVDTQYF
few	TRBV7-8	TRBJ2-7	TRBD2	TGTGCCAGCAGCCTAGCGGGAGTTTTGTACGAGCAGTACTTC	CASSLAGVLYEQYF
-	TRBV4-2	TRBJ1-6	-	TGTGCCAGCAGCCCCTCCGGATGGGGGGGTAATTCACCCCTCCACTTT	CASSPSGWGGNSPLHF
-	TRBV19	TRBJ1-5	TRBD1	TGTGCCAGTGGAGGACAGGGGGGCAATCAGCCCCAGCATTTT	CASGGQGGNQPQHF
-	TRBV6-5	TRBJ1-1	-	TGTGCCAGCAGTTACTCGAAATCGAGCACTGAAGCTTTCTTT	CASSYSKSSTEAFF
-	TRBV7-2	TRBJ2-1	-	TGTGCCAGCAGGACCCGTGAGGTACAGTTCTTC	CASRTREVQFF
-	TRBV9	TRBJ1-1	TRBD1	TGTGCCAGCAGCACAGGGGAATTGTTTTTGGAGAACACTGAAGCTTTCTTT	CASSTGELFLENTEAFF
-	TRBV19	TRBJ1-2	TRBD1	TGTGCCACCGAACCCAGGGGGCGCGTCTATGGCTACACCTTC	CATEPRGRVYGYTF
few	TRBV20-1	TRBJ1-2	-	TGCAGTGCTCCCCGCCCGGGGGGCTACACCTTC	CSAPRPGGYTF
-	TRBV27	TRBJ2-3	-	TGTGCCAGCAGTTTCCAGCTCACAGGGTTCCGCACAGATACGCAGTATTTT	CASSFQLTGFRTDTQYF
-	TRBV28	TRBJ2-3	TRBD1	TGTGCCAGCAGTACCGCGACAGGGACCACAGATACGCAGTATTTT	CASSTATGTTDTQYF
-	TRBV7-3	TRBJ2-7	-	TGTGCCAGCAGCTTACAGGCCGGATACGAGCAGTACTTC	CASSLQAGYEQYF